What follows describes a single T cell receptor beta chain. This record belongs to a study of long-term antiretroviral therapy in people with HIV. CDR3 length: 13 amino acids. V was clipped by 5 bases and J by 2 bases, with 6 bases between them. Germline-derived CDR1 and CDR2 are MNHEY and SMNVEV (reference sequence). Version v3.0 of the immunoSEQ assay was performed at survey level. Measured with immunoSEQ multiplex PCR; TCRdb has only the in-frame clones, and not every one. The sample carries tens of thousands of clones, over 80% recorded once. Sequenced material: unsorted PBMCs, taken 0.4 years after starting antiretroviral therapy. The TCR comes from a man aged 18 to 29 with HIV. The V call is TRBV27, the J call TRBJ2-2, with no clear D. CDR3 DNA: TGTGCCAGCAGTGACTTAAACACCGGGGAGCTGTTTTTT. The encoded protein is CASSDLNTGELFF.